This is a list of T cell receptor beta chains from one sample in a study of blood T cells in healthy people across ages. TCRdb analysed the 5' RACE reads with MiXCR anew, one entry per CDR3 protein. The sample shows 760,000 or so distinct CDR3 sequences, 25% of them seen only once. This sample was also put to use in a study of T cells of mothers and their children.

The material sequenced was blood. These receptor sequences come from a boy younger than 18 in good health. Each CDR3 is given with its conserved first and last residue. The order of the fields is clone size, D gene, V gene, J gene, CDR3 protein, CDR3 DNA. D genes are given only for firm matches. Only part of the rows carry a size: once, few, many, or a class if the clone is expanded.

abundance: once; d_gene: TRBD2; v_gene: TRBV5-4; j_gene: TRBJ2-7; CDR3aa: CASTQDTSGSYEQYF; CDR3nt: TGTGCCAGCACCCAGGACACTAGCGGGAGCTACGAGCAGTACTTC
abundance: few; d_gene: NA; v_gene: TRBV5-5; j_gene: TRBJ2-6; CDR3aa: CASSPQGANVLTF; CDR3nt: TGTGCCAGCAGCCCCCAGGGGGCCAACGTCCTGACTTTC
abundance: few; d_gene: NA; v_gene: TRBV28; j_gene: TRBJ1-3; CDR3aa: CASTPGHVGNTIYF; CDR3nt: TGTGCCAGCACCCCGGGCCATGTAGGGAACACCATATATTTT
abundance: NA; d_gene: TRBD2; v_gene: TRBV16; j_gene: TRBJ2-1; CDR3aa: CASSPPYGLAAYNEQFF; CDR3nt: TGTGCCAGCAGCCCCCCGTATGGGCTAGCGGCGTACAATGAGCAGTTCTTC
abundance: many; d_gene: NA; v_gene: TRBV5-4; j_gene: TRBJ2-5; CDR3aa: CASSLEAEETQYF; CDR3nt: TGTGCCAGCAGCTTGGAGGCAGAAGAGACCCAGTACTTC
abundance: few; d_gene: NA; v_gene: TRBV20-1; j_gene: TRBJ2-2; CDR3aa: CSVARGTGELFF; CDR3nt: TGCAGTGTAGCGCGGGGCACCGGGGAGCTGTTTTTT
abundance: NA; d_gene: NA; v_gene: TRBV20-1; j_gene: TRBJ2-1; CDR3aa: CSALPFSNEQFF; CDR3nt: TGCAGTGCTCTACCTTTCTCCAATGAGCAGTTCTTC
abundance: few; d_gene: NA; v_gene: TRBV20-1; j_gene: TRBJ2-7; CDR3aa: CSARGVKTPYYEQYF; CDR3nt: TGCAGTGCTAGAGGGGTAAAGACACCCTACTACGAGCAGTACTTC
abundance: NA; d_gene: NA; v_gene: TRBV6-1; j_gene: TRBJ2-1; CDR3aa: CASRGTDTYEQFF; CDR3nt: TGTGCCAGCAGGGGGACGGACACCTACGAGCAGTTCTTC
abundance: NA; d_gene: TRBD1; v_gene: TRBV6-6; j_gene: TRBJ2-2; CDR3aa: CASIQSGTGNTGELFF; CDR3nt: TGTGCCAGCATCCAGTCCGGGACAGGGAACACCGGGGAGCTGTTTTTT
abundance: NA; d_gene: TRBD2; v_gene: TRBV29-1; j_gene: TRBJ2-1; CDR3aa: CSVNYRPSGRDEQFF; CDR3nt: TGCAGCGTTAATTACCGGCCTAGCGGGAGGGATGAGCAGTTCTTC
abundance: NA; d_gene: TRBD2; v_gene: TRBV6-1; j_gene: TRBJ2-7; CDR3aa: CASRLGLAGGPDEQYF; CDR3nt: TGTGCCAGCAGACTGGGACTAGCGGGAGGGCCTGACGAGCAGTACTTC
abundance: few; d_gene: TRBD2; v_gene: TRBV27; j_gene: TRBJ2-1; CDR3aa: CASSWGLAGTYNEQFF; CDR3nt: TGTGCCAGCAGTTGGGGACTAGCGGGGACCTACAATGAGCAGTTCTTC
abundance: many; d_gene: NA; v_gene: TRBV29-1; j_gene: TRBJ2-7; CDR3aa: CSVGLENYGYEQYF; CDR3nt: TGCAGCGTTGGGTTGGAAAACTATGGCTACGAGCAGTACTTC
abundance: NA; d_gene: TRBD1; v_gene: TRBV12-5; j_gene: TRBJ2-7; CDR3aa: CASLGGEYYEQYF; CDR3nt: TGTGCTAGTTTAGGGGGCGAATATTACGAGCAGTACTTC
abundance: few; d_gene: NA; v_gene: TRBV24-1; j_gene: TRBJ1-2; CDR3aa: CATSATDYGYTF; CDR3nt: TGTGCCACCAGTGCCACGGACTATGGCTACACCTTC
abundance: NA; d_gene: NA; v_gene: TRBV5-6; j_gene: TRBJ2-7; CDR3aa: CASSLIRDSSYEQYF; CDR3nt: TGTGCCAGCAGCTTGATCAGGGATAGCTCCTACGAGCAGTACTTC
abundance: few; d_gene: NA; v_gene: TRBV29-1; j_gene: TRBJ2-3; CDR3aa: CSVGGRITDTQYF; CDR3nt: TGCAGCGTAGGGGGGAGAATAACAGATACGCAGTATTTT
abundance: NA; d_gene: NA; v_gene: TRBV11-1; j_gene: TRBJ1-4; CDR3aa: CASSSRDGANEKLFF; CDR3nt: TGTGCCAGCAGCTCCCGGGACGGGGCTAATGAAAAACTGTTTTTT
abundance: once; d_gene: NA; v_gene: TRBV29-1; j_gene: TRBJ1-2; CDR3aa: CSVGSQGYYGYTF; CDR3nt: TGCAGCGTCGGTTCCCAGGGGTACTATGGCTACACCTTC
abundance: NA; d_gene: NA; v_gene: TRBV29-1; j_gene: TRBJ2-5; CDR3aa: CSAEMGGEAQYF; CDR3nt: TGCAGCGCCGAAATGGGGGGCGAGGCCCAGTACTTC
abundance: few; d_gene: NA; v_gene: TRBV29-1; j_gene: TRBJ2-1; CDR3aa: CSVEGAVSVQNEQFF; CDR3nt: TGCAGCGTTGAGGGCGCGGTGAGTGTACAGAATGAGCAGTTCTTC
abundance: NA; d_gene: NA; v_gene: TRBV7-2; j_gene: TRBJ1-1; CDR3aa: CASSHPGGNTEAFF; CDR3nt: TGTGCCAGCAGCCACCCCGGGGGGAACACTGAAGCTTTCTTT
abundance: NA; d_gene: NA; v_gene: TRBV29-1; j_gene: TRBJ2-3; CDR3aa: CSVEGRIRTDTQYF; CDR3nt: TGCAGCGTTGAAGGGCGGATTCGGACAGATACGCAGTATTTT
abundance: few; d_gene: TRBD2; v_gene: TRBV7-9; j_gene: TRBJ2-1; CDR3aa: CASSPGGLAGGNEQFF; CDR3nt: TGTGCCAGCAGCCCCGGGGGGCTAGCGGGGGGTAATGAGCAGTTCTTC